Each of the 31 T cell receptor beta chains below was sequenced from the same sample in a study of blood T cells in healthy people across ages. Alongside a J-beta primer mix, a sample-barcoded 5' primer served in a second PCR lasting about 6 to 12 cycles. One entry per CDR3 protein results from TCRdb running MiXCR on the 5' RACE reads. The data contain fewer than 600,000 distinct CDR3 sequences, about 29% of them singletons. These same data were also listed under a study on T cells of mothers and their children.

Sample: blood. The receptors here all came from a boy between 2 and 10 years old in good health.

This clonotype occurred a few times. The genes are TRBV29-1 and TRBJ1-3; the D is unclear. The CDR3 contains 11 residues. Germline V gene sequence: CDR1 SQVTM, CDR2 ANQGSEA. V was trimmed by 1 base and J by 2 bases, leaving 0 bases between them. The CDR3 spells CSVEAGNTIYF. Here the CDR3 DNA reads TGCAGCGTTGAAGCTGGAAACACCATATATTTT.

The chain carries TRBV11-2 and TRBJ1-4; D may be TRBD1 (5 bases). CDR1 is SGHAT, CDR2 FQNNGV, per germline. V was cut by 6 bases and J by 0 bases, with 14 bases left in between. The CDR3 totals 16 residues. The CDR3 DNA follows: TGTGCCAGCAGTCGGGGGACTGCTGCAACTAATGAAAAACTGTTTTTT. Protein sequence: CASSRGTAATNEKLFF.

In this sample, this clonotype turned up a few times. V gene TRBV7-9 combines with J gene TRBJ1-5; D uncertain. This CDR3 has 12 amino acids. The germline V gene has CDR1 SEHNR and CDR2 FQNEAQ (reference sequence). V was shortened by 1 base and J by 6 bases, with 4 bases between the two germline ends. The DNA of the CDR3 is TGTGCCAGCAGCTTAGAGGGTCAGCCCCAGCATTTT. Its protein product is CASSLEGQPQHF. Based on the CDR3 plus reference TRBV7-9 and TRBJ1-5, the full variable domain is DTGVSQNPRHKITKRGQNVTFRCDPISEHNRLYWYRQTLGQGPEFLTYFQNEAQLEKSRLLSDRFSAERPKGSFSTLEIQRTEQGDSAMYLCASSLEGQPQHFGDGTRLSIL.

This sequence joins TRBV7-9 and TRBJ1-1; no definite D call. Germline values: CDR1 SEHNR, CDR2 FQNEAQ (reference sequence). CDR3 length: 13 amino acids. The V end was cut by 4 bases, the J end by 4 bases, with 10 bases between. The CDR3 protein is CASSSPPATEAFF. CDR3 in DNA: TGTGCCAGCAGCTCTCCTCCAGCCACTGAAGCTTTCTTT.

The rearrangement links TRBV29-1 to TRBJ1-1; D gene unclear. The CDR3 is 11 amino acids. Germline V lookup: CDR1 SQVTM, CDR2 ANQGSEA. V was pared by 8 bases and J by 4 bases, with 11 bases between. The CDR3 nucleotides are TGCAGCCCTCAGCGCTTCACTGAAGCTTTCTTT. Amino acids: CSPQRFTEAFF.

This clonotype occurred a few times. The J gene is TRBJ2-5, the V gene TRBV6-6; tentative D call: TRBD2 (6 bases). Deletions cut 8 bases from V and 1 base from J, with 8 bases between. The CDR3 extends over 12 amino acids. Germline-derived CDR1 and CDR2 are MNHNY and SVGAGI (reference sequence). The CDR3 nucleotides read TGTGCCAGCTCGGGAGTCCAAGAGACCCAGTACTTC. Translated, it gives CASSGVQETQYF.

The V gene is TRBV4-3, the J gene TRBJ2-2; D gene ambiguous. V was clipped by 0 bases and J by 0 bases, with 8 bases between them. The CDR3 loop spans 16 amino acids. Looked up from germline, CDR1 is LGHNA and CDR2 is YSLEER. The CDR3 DNA is TGCGCCAGCAGCCAAGACAGCTACTCGAACACCGGGGAGCTGTTTTTT. Translated, it gives CASSQDSYSNTGELFF.

The V call is TRBV10-3, the J call TRBJ1-1; 7 nucleotides line up with TRBD1. The CDR3 has 14 amino acids. CDR1 ENHRY and CDR2 SYGVKD come from the germline V gene. The J segment lost 7 bases and the V segment lost 2 bases, leaving 7 bases of the junction unmatched. CDR3 DNA sequence: TGTGCCATCAGTGAGGATTGGACAGGCAGTGAAGCTTTCTTT. Protein: CAISEDWTGSEAFF.

The rearrangement joins TRBV6-6 to TRBJ2-1; D is unresolved. Germline-derived CDR1 and CDR2 are MNHNY and SVGAGI (reference sequence). CDR3 length: 15 amino acids. The V and J ends lost 3 bases and 2 bases respectively, with 11 bases between them. In nucleotides, the CDR3 is TGTGCCAGCAGTTATGGGCAGGATGCCTACAATGAGCAGTTCTTC. This sequence encodes CASSYGQDAYNEQFF.

The chain combines TRBV12-3 or TRBV12-4 with TRBJ1-6, with 9 bases that match TRBD1. Germline trimming cut 6 bases from V and 11 bases from J; bases unmatched to any gene: 11. The CDR3 has 15 amino acids. The CDR3 sequence: CASRVQGAQGTPLHF. The CDR3 bases are TGTGCCAGCAGAGTACAGGGGGCGCAAGGAACACCCCTCCACTTT.

The chain combines TRBV7-9 with TRBJ1-1; D call uncertain. The CDR3 is 14 residues long. The V and J ends lost 3 bases and 2 bases respectively, with 10 bases between them. Germline CDR1 reads SEHNR; CDR2 reads FQNEAQ (reference sequence). CDR3 coding DNA: TGTGCCAGCAGCTTGTGGACGGGTAACACTGAAGCTTTCTTT. Its protein product is CASSLWTGNTEAFF.

This clonotype was seen a few times. This CDR3 is CASSQDLSTGGEETQYF. The CDR3 bases are TGTGCCAGCAGCCAAGACCTTTCGACAGGGGGCGAAGAGACCCAGTACTTC. The gene calls are TRBV3-1 and TRBJ2-5; 10 positions agree with TRBD1. Germline V CDR1 and CDR2: LGHDT, YNNKEL (reference sequence). The CDR3 sequence is 17 residues long. The V gene end was trimmed by 0 bases and the J gene end by 3 bases; junction bases not matched to a gene: 7.

The chain carries TRBV10-3 and TRBJ2-6, with 9 bases aligning to TRBD1. Germline lookup yields CDR1 ENHRY and CDR2 SYGVKD. CDR3 length: 19 residues. V lost 2 bases to trimming and J lost 0 bases; unmatched junction nucleotides: 8. The CDR3: CAISERSGQGSSGANVLTF. Here the CDR3 DNA reads TGTGCCATCAGTGAGAGGTCGGGACAGGGTTCCTCTGGGGCCAACGTCCTGACTTTC.

V and J are TRBV7-8 and TRBJ1-1; D perhaps matches TRBD1 (5 bases). The CDR3 spans 14 residues. The germline CDR1 and CDR2 sequences are SGHVS and FQNEAQ. The ends were cut back, 7 bases at V and 2 bases at J, with 14 bases in the middle. In nucleotides, the CDR3 is TGTGCCAGCACCAGGGTTGGGAGCAACACTGAAGCTTTCTTT. Protein: CASTRVGSNTEAFF.

The chain recombines TRBV7-8 with TRBJ2-4; the match to TRBD2 covers 10 bases. CDR1 and CDR2 (germline): SGHVS, FQNEAQ. V was pared by 5 bases and J by 0 bases, with 1 base of the junction left unmatched. CDR3 length equals 15 residues. The CDR3 bases are TGTGCCAGCAGCAAGCGGGGGGGAGCCAAAAACATTCAGTACTTC. It is translated as CASSKRGGAKNIQYF. The full variable domain, its missing parts supplied by reference TRBV7-8 and TRBJ2-4, is GAGVSQSPRYKVAKRGQDVALRCDPISGHVSLFWYQQALGQGPEFLTYFQNEAQLDKSGLPSDRFFAERPEGSVSTLKIQRTQQEDSAVYLCASSKRGGAKNIQYFGAGTRLSVL.

The V call is TRBV20-1, the J call TRBJ2-5, with 12 bases matching TRBD2. CDR1 is DFQATT and CDR2 is SNEGSKA in the germline V gene (reference sequence). This CDR3 region has 15 residues. Trimming removed 3 bases from V and 2 bases from J; junction bases left unmatched: 4. The CDR3 loop is CSARGTSGGQETQYF. The CDR3 region has the DNA TGCAGTGCTAGGGGCACTAGCGGGGGGCAAGAGACCCAGTACTTC.

The chain couples TRBV15 to TRBJ2-7; 8 bases fit TRBD1. The V gene's germline CDR1 is LNHNV and CDR2 YYDKDF (reference sequence). The CDR3 has 15 amino acids. Trimming cost V 0 bases and J 4 bases; bases outside gene matches: 5. CDR3 in DNA: TGTGCCACCAGCAGAGATATGAACAGGGGGTACGAGCAGTACTTC. Translation: CATSRDMNRGYEQYF.

This clonotype has a single count. The genes are TRBV20-1 and TRBJ2-5; D not resolved. The J call may be mistaken, given a closer DNA end match to TRBJ2-1. Germline CDR1 and CDR2: DFQATT and SNEGSKA (reference sequence). The CDR3 loop spans 11 amino acids. This CDR3 is CSASDGQRQFF. The CDR3 coding sequence is TGCAGTGCTAGCGACGGCCAACGGCAGTTCTTC.

V usage is TRBV20-1 and J usage is TRBJ2-4; 8 bases agree with TRBD2. Unmatched junction bases numbered 7, after V lost 5 bases and J lost 7 bases. The germline gives CDR1 DFQATT, CDR2 SNEGSKA (reference sequence). The CDR3 is 13 residues long. The CDR3 sequence: CSAGGRGGNIQYF. The DNA of the CDR3 is TGCAGTGCTGGGGGTCGCGGGGGGAACATTCAGTACTTC.

This clonotype appeared a single time. J is TRBJ2-5 and V is TRBV6-2 or TRBV6-3; no firm D call. This CDR3 comprises 10 residues. The germline V gene encodes CDR1 MNHEY and CDR2 SVGEGT. Trimming shortened V by 9 bases and J by 13 bases, and 15 bases separated the two germline ends. The CDR3 region has the DNA TGTGCCAGGGATCGCAAGAGTGGGTACTTC. Amino acid sequence: CARDRKSGYF.

In its sample, this clonotype was seen a few times. The chain carries TRBV3-1 and TRBJ2-5, with D tentatively TRBD2 (6 bases). V was shortened by 4 bases and J by 7 bases, with 16 bases between the two germline ends. Germline CDR1 and CDR2: LGHDT and YNNKEL (reference sequence). The CDR3 loop spans 14 amino acids. CDR3 DNA sequence: TGTGCCAGCAGCCTCGGGACTTCGGATGGGACCCAGTACTTC. Amino acid sequence: CASSLGTSDGTQYF.

This clonotype has just a few counts. The V and J genes are TRBV7-9 and TRBJ2-5; 14 bases align to TRBD2. TRBJ2-7 matches the DNA end more closely, so the J call is doubtful. This CDR3 comprises 18 residues. Germline V CDR1 and CDR2: SEHNR, FQNEAQ (reference sequence). The DNA for the CDR3 is TGTGCCAGCAGCTTAGATTGGGGACTAGCGGGAGCCCCCTACGAGCAGTACTTC. Translated, it gives CASSLDWGLAGAPYEQYF.

In this sample, this clonotype turned up a few times. The gene calls are TRBV12-5 and TRBJ2-5, with D uncertain. The germline gives CDR1 LGHNT, CDR2 FRNRAP. With 2 bases removed from V and 2 bases from J, the gap between germline ends came to 15 bases. The CDR3 spans 16 residues. This CDR3 reads CASGLPSPFRQETQYF. As DNA, the CDR3 is TGTGCTAGTGGTTTGCCCTCGCCCTTTCGGCAAGAGACCCAGTACTTC. The full variable domain, completed using reference TRBV12-5 and TRBJ2-5, is DARVTQTPRHKVTEMGQEVTMRCQPILGHNTVFWYRQTMMQGLELLAYFRNRAPLDDSGMPKDRFSAEMPDATLATLKIQPSEPRDSAVYFCASGLPSPFRQETQYFGPGTRLLVL.

This clonotype occurred a few times. The gene calls are TRBV6-5 and TRBJ1-1; D is undetermined. V lost 6 bases and J lost 2, with 13 bases in between. Germline assignment: CDR1 MNHEY and CDR2 SVGAGI. The CDR3 has 14 amino acids. The CDR3: CASRSGGPNTEAFF. CDR3 sequence (DNA): TGTGCCAGCAGATCCGGCGGACCCAACACTGAAGCTTTCTTT.

The genes are TRBV11-2 and TRBJ1-3, with unresolved D. V dropped 4 bases and J dropped 1 base, with 8 bases sitting between them. In germline, CDR1 is SGHAT, CDR2 FQNNGV. The CDR3 spans 14 residues. CDR3 sequence: CASSYSGSGNTIYF. For the CDR3, the DNA is TGTGCCAGCAGCTACAGTGGGTCTGGAAACACCATATATTTT.

In its sample, this clonotype was seen many times. The chain couples TRBV18 to TRBJ1-1, with TRBD1 matching over 7 bases. This CDR3 is 15 amino acids long. Germline assignment: CDR1 KGHSH and CDR2 LQKENI. V was pared by 1 base and J by 1 base, with 3 bases of the junction left unmatched. The CDR3 DNA sequence: TGTGCCAGCTCACCACGGGACAGTCCGAACACTGAAGCTTTCTTT. Residues: CASSPRDSPNTEAFF.

The chain employs TRBV27 and TRBJ2-7, with 9 positions matching TRBD1. Trimming at V came to 2 bases and at J to 5 bases, leaving 4 bases not matched to a gene. There are 14 residues in the CDR3. Germline CDR1 reads MNHEY; CDR2 reads SMNVEV (reference sequence). For the CDR3, the DNA is TGTGCCAGCAGTTTAAGGGACAGGGACCACGAGCAGTACTTC. Translating it yields CASSLRDRDHEQYF.

A few counts support this clonotype. The V call is TRBV2, the J call TRBJ2-6, with D possibly called TRBD1 or TRBD2 (5 bases each). The V end was cut by 8 bases, the J end by 8 bases, with 13 bases between. Germline CDR1 reads SNHLY; CDR2 reads FYNNEI. This CDR3 spans 13 amino acids. CDR3 residues: CASGARGPNVLTF. CDR3 bases: TGTGCCAGCGGGGCCCGGGGCCCCAACGTCCTGACTTTC.

The chain links TRBV6-1 to TRBJ2-7; 9 nucleotides align to TRBD2. The CDR3 has 17 residues. J lost 2 bases, V lost 6 bases, and 14 bases had no gene match. Per germline, CDR1 MNHNS and CDR2 SASEGT. CDR3 sequence (DNA): TGTGCCAGCAGGGTATCCGCTAGCGGGGCGGACACCTACGAGCAGTACTTC. It yields the protein CASRVSASGADTYEQYF.

The chain carries TRBV4-3 and TRBJ2-3; 9 nucleotides align to TRBD2. The CDR3 extends over 16 amino acids. The germline CDR1 and CDR2 sequences are LGHNA and YSLEER. The ends lost 2 bases at V and 4 bases at J; junction bases unmatched: 7. This chain's CDR3 is CASSQIAGVFADTQYF. The CDR3 DNA is TGCGCCAGCAGCCAAATAGCGGGAGTATTCGCAGATACGCAGTATTTT.

In this sample, this clonotype turned up a few times. V gene TRBV6-1 combines with J gene TRBJ2-3; D uncertain. The CDR3 contains 17 residues. CDR1 is MNHNS, CDR2 SASEGT, per germline. V lost 6 bases and J lost 2, with 21 bases in between. The CDR3, as DNA: TGTGCCAGCAGCCGGCTCGCTTTTCCGTCTTCCACAGATACGCAGTATTTT. Encoded protein: CASSRLAFPSSTDTQYF.